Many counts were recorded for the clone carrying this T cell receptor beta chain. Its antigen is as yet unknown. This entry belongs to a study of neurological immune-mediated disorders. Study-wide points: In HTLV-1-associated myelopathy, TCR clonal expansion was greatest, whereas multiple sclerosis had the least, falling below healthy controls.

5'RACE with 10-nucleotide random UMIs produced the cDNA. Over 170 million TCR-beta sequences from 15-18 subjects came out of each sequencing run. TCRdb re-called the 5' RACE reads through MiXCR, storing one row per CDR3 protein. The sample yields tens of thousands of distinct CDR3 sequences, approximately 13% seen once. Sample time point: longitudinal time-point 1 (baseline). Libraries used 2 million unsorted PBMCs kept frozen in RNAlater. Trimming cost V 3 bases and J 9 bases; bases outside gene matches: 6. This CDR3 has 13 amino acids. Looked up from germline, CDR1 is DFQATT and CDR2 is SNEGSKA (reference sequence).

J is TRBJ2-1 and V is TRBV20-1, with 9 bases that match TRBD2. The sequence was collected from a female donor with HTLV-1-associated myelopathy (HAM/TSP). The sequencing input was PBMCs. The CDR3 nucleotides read TGCAGTGCTAGGGGTGGTAGCGGGGGTGAGCAGTTCTTC. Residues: CSARGGSGGEQFF.